This T cell receptor beta chain was profiled in a study of T cell repertoires in cytomegalovirus infection. Study-level information: Public TCR beta signatures provided an indication of both CMV infection and a matching HLA type.

CDR1 is SGHNT, CDR2 YENEEA, per germline. V was pared by 5 bases and J by 2 bases, with 13 bases of the junction left unmatched. The CDR3 is made up of 17 amino acids. Study-wide findings and caveats: Ex vivo, HLA-C-restricted CMV-specific TCR beta clonotypes prevailed over the rest of the response. Summed frequency of public TCR beta families distinguished CMV carriers with the relevant HLA.

TCRdb ran MiXCR on the reads and lists one entry per CDR3 protein. Of 680,000 or so distinct CDR3 sequences detected, approximately 40% appear once; the ten largest clones hold under 3.5%. About this clonotype: Its target is not known.

Source material: PBMCs. This TCR was sampled from a human donor in good health (CMV status not recorded). Some clones in this sample may be carry-over from other donors' samples. V gene TRBV11-3 combines with J gene TRBJ2-3, with 7 bases lining up with TRBD1. CDR3: CASSPTNRDSNTDTQYF. In DNA form, the CDR3 reads TGTGCCAGCAGCCCCACCAACCGGGACAGCAACACAGATACGCAGTATTTT.